This is a list of T cell receptor beta chains from one sample in a study of identical twins. TCRdb reanalysed the 5' RACE reads using MiXCR and keeps one entry per CDR3 protein. Of some 230,000 distinct CDR3 sequences in the sample, 5.5% to 7.5% are singletons; the top ten hold roughly 15%. These same records also appear under a second study, on T cells expressing NK-cell markers.

The sequenced material came from CD8+ T cells sorted from blood. The receptors shown here come from a woman aged 18-30 years in good health. Each CDR3 is given with its conserved first and last residue. A D gene is named only where the DNA matches it firmly. Not every row has a clone size; where given, it reads once, few, many or a size class.

v_gene	j_gene	abundance	d_gene	CDR3aa	CDR3nt
TRBV27	TRBJ1-1	.	TRBD1	CASSLWDRGEAFF	TGTGCCAGCAGTTTATGGGACAGGGGAGAAGCTTTCTTT
TRBV27	TRBJ2-1	.	.	CASSAFDASSYNEQFF	TGTGCCAGCAGTGCCTTTGATGCTAGCTCCTACAATGAGCAGTTCTTC
TRBV6-5	TRBJ2-3	few	.	CASSYGELGPDTQYF	TGTGCCAGCAGTTATGGGGAGCTGGGTCCAGATACGCAGTATTTT
TRBV13	TRBJ1-5	many	.	CASSLVVRFAGSGNQPQHF	TGTGCCAGCAGCTTAGTAGTTCGTTTTGCGGGCAGCGGCAATCAGCCCCAGCATTTT
TRBV11-2	TRBJ1-1	.	TRBD1	CASSAGQGAFF	TGTGCCAGCAGCGCTGGACAGGGGGCTTTCTTT
TRBV29-1	TRBJ1-1	few	.	CSVAILTEAFF	TGCAGCGTCGCGATTTTGACTGAAGCTTTCTTT
TRBV7-9	TRBJ2-1	many	.	CASSLPEVNEQFF	TGTGCCAGCAGCTTACCGGAGGTCAATGAGCAGTTCTTC
TRBV3-1	TRBJ2-7	many	TRBD2	CASSVGLAGALGEQYF	TGTGCCAGCAGCGTAGGACTAGCGGGAGCTCTCGGAGAGCAGTACTTC
TRBV12-3/TRBV12-4	TRBJ2-1	many	TRBD1	CASIRLGTGPYNEQFF	TGTGCCAGCATACGACTCGGGACAGGGCCCTACAATGAGCAGTTCTTC
TRBV12-3/TRBV12-4	TRBJ2-1	few	TRBD2	CASSGSGGAIVSSYNEQFF	TGTGCCAGCAGTGGTAGCGGGGGGGCGATTGTGAGCTCCTACAATGAGCAGTTCTTC